This T cell receptor beta chain is drawn from a study of PD-L1 blockade in urothelial cancer. General study findings and limits: A below-median TCR clonality in blood before treatment predicted better survival.

In each PCR, synthetic TCR analog templates were spiked in. The assay was immunoSEQ multiplex PCR, and TCRdb's table has in-frame clones only and misses some. The sample holds about 50,000 clones, about 86% seen once. Noted time point: pretreatment peripheral blood. The germline V gene has CDR1 MNHEY and CDR2 SVGAGI. The CDR3 covers 15 residues. The ends lost 0 bases at V and 6 bases at J; junction bases unmatched: 6. The sample holds one count of this clone. Its antigen is currently unknown. The rearrangement uses TRBV6-5 and TRBJ2-7, with 9 bases aligning to TRBD1. The TCR was taken from a man between 65 and 85 years old with urothelial cancer. Sequenced material: PBMCs, taken around atezolizumab (anti-PD-L1) treatment. CDR3 amino acids: CASSYSGTGTSEQYF. Written as DNA, the CDR3 is TGTGCCAGCAGTTACTCCGGGACAGGGACGAGCGAGCAGTACTTC.